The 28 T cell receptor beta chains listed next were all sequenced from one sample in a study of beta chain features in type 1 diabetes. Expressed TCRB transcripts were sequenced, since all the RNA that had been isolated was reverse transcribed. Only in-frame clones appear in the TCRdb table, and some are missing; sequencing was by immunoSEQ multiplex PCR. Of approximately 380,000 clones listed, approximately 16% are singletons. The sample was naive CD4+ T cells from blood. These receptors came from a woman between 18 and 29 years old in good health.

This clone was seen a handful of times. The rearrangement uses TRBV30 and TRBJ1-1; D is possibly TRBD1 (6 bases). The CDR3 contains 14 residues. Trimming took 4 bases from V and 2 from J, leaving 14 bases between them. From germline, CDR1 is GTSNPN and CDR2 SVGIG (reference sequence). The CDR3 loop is CAWKTGLVNTEAFF. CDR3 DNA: TGTGCCTGGAAGACAGGCTTAGTTAACACTGAAGCTTTCTTT.

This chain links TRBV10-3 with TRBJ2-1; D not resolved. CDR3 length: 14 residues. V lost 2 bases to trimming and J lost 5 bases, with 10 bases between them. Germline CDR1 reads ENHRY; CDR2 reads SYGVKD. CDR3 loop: CAISETPSNNEQFF. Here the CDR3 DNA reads TGTGCCATCAGTGAGACGCCTTCTAACAATGAGCAGTTCTTC.

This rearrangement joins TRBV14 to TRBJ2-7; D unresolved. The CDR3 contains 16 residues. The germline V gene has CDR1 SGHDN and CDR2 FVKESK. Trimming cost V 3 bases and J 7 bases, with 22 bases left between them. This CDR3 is CASSQARSPQSREQYF. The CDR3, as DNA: TGTGCCAGCAGCCAGGCCAGATCCCCTCAATCTCGTGAGCAGTACTTC.

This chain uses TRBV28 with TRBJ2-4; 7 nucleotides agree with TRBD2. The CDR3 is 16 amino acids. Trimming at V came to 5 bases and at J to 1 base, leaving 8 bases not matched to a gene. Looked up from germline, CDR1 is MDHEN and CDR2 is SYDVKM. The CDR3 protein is CASSTRTSWAKNIQYF. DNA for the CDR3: TGTGCCAGCAGTACCCGGACTAGTTGGGCCAAAAACATTCAGTACTTC.

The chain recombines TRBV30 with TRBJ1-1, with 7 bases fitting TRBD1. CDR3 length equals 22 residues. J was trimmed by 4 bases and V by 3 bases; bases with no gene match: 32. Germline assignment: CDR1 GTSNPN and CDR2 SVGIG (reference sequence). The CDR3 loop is CAWSDWRGPRWNGGMGATEAFF. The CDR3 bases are TGTGCCTGGAGCGATTGGAGGGGGCCCCGGTGGAATGGGGGCATGGGAGCCACTGAAGCTTTCTTT.

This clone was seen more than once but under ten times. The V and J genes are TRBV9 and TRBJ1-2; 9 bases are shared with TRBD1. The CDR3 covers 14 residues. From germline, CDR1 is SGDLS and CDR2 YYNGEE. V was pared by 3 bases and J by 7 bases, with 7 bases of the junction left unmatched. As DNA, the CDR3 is TGTGCCAGCAGCGGAGAACAGGGGGCGTCTGGCTACACCTTC. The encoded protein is CASSGEQGASGYTF.

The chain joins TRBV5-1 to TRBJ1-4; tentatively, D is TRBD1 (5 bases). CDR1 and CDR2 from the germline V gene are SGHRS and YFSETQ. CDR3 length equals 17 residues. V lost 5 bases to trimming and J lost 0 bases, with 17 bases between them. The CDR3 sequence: CASRKTIDSATNEKLFF. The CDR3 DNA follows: TGCGCCAGCAGAAAAACCATCGACAGTGCAACTAATGAAAAACTGTTTTTT.

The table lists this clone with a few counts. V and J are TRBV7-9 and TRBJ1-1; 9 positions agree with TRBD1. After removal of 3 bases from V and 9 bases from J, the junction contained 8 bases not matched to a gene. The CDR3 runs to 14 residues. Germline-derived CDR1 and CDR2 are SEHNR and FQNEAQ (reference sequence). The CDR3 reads CASSLTGGQIQAFF. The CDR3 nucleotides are TGTGCCAGCAGCTTGACAGGGGGACAAATCCAAGCTTTCTTT.

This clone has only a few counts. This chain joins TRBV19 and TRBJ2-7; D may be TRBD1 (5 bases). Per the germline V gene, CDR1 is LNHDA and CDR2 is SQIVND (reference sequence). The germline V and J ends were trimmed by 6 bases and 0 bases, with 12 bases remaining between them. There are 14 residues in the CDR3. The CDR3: CASSRQMSSYEQYF. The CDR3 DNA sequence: TGTGCCAGTAGCCGACAGATGAGCTCCTACGAGCAGTACTTC.

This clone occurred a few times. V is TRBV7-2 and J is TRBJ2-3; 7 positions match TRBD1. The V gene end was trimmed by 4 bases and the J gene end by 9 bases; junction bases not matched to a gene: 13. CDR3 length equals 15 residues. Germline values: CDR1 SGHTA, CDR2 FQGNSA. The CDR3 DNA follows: TGTGCCAGCAGCTCCCTGGACAGGCTAAGTCGAACGCAGTATTTT. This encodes CASSSLDRLSRTQYF. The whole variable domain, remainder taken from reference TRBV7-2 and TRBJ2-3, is GAGVSQSPSNKVTEKGKDVELRCDPISGHTALYWYRQSLGQGLEFLIYFQGNSAPDKSGLPSDRFSAERTGGSVSTLTIQRTQQEDSAVYLCASSSLDRLSRTQYFGPGTRLTVL.

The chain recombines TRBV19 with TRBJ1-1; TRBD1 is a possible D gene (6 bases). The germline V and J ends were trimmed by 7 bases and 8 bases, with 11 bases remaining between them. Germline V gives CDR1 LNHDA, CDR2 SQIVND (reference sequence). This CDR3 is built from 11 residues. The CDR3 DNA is TGTGCCAGTATCCTCCAGGGGGAAGCTTTCTTT. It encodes CASILQGEAFF. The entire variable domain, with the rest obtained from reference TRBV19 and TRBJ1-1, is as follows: DGGITQSPKYLFRKEGQNVTLSCEQNLNHDAMYWYRQDPGQGLRLIYYSQIVNDFQKGDIAEGYSVSREKKESFPLTVTSAQKNPTAFYLCASILQGEAFFGQGTRLTVV.

As DNA, the CDR3 is TGTGCCAGCAGTGGTACAGCATCCCTTTCCTACAATGAGCAGTTCTTC. Amino acid sequence: CASSGTASLSYNEQFF. The chain recombines TRBV6-1 with TRBJ2-1; D is undetermined. There are 16 residues in the CDR3. Looked up from germline, CDR1 is MNHNS and CDR2 is SASEGT. With 4 bases removed from V and 1 base from J, the gap between germline ends came to 14 bases.

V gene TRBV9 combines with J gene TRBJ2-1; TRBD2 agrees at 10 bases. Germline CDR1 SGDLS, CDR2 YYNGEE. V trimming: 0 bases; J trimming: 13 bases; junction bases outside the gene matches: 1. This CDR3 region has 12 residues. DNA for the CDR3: TGTGCCAGCAGCGTAGAGCGGGAGGGTCAGTTCTTC. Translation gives CASSVEREGQFF. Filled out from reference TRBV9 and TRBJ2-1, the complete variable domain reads DSGVTQTPKHLITATGQRVTLRCSPRSGDLSVYWYQQSLDQGLQFLIQYYNGEERAKGNILERFSAQQFPDLHSELNLSSLELGDSALYFCASSVEREGQFFGPGTRLTVL.

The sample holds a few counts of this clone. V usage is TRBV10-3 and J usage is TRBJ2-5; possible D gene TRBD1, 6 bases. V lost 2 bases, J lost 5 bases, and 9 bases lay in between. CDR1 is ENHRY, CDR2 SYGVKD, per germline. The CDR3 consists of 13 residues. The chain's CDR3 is CAISEVQGETQYF. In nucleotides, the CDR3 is TGTGCCATCAGTGAGGTACAGGGTGAGACCCAGTACTTC.

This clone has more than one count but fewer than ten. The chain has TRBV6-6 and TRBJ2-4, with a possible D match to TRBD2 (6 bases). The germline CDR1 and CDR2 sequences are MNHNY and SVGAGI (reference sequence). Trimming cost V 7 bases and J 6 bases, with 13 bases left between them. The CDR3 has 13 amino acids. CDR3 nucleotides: TGTGCCAGCACCCTCGGGGGAGCAAACATTCAGTACTTC. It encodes CASTLGGANIQYF.

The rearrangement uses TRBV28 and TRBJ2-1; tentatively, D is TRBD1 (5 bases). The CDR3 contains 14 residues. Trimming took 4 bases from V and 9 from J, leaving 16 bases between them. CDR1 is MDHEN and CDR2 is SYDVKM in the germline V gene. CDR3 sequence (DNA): TGTGCCAGCAGTTATCCCTATGGGGCCGGTGAGCAGTTCTTC. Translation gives CASSYPYGAGEQFF.

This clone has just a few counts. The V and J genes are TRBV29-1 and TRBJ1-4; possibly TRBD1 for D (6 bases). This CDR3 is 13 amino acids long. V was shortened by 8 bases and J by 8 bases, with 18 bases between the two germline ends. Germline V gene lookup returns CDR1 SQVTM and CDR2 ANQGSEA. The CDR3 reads CSTLGQSSEKLFF. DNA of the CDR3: TGCAGCACTTTAGGACAGAGCTCAGAAAAACTGTTTTTT. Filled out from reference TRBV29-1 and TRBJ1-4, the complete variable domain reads SAVISQKPSRDICQRGTSLTIQCQVDSQVTMMFWYRQQPGQSLTLIATANQGSEATYESGFVIDKFPISRPNLTFSTLTVSNMSPEDSSIYLCSTLGQSSEKLFFGSGTQLSVL.

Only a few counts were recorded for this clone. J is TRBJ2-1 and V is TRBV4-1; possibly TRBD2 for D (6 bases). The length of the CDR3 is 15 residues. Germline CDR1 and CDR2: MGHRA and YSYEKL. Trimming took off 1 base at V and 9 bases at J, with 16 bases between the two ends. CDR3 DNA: TGCGCCAGCAGCCAAGGGGCTAGCGCAATGGGTGAGCAGTTCTTC. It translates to CASSQGASAMGEQFF.

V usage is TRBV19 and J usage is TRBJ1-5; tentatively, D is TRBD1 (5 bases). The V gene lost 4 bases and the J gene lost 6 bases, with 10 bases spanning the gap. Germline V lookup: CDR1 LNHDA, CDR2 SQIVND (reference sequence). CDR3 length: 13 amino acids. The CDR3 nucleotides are TGTGCCAGTAGTAATCAGGGTGGTCAGCCCCAGCATTTT. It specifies CASSNQGGQPQHF.

This CDR3 is CASSLRRTGNYGYTF. CDR3 sequence (DNA): TGTGCCAGCAGCCTTAGAAGGACGGGGAACTATGGCTACACCTTC. V usage is TRBV7-2 and J usage is TRBJ1-2; no clear D. V gave up 5 bases and J gave up 2 bases, with 15 bases separating them. Germline CDR1 and CDR2: SGHTA and FQGNSA. The CDR3 covers 15 residues.

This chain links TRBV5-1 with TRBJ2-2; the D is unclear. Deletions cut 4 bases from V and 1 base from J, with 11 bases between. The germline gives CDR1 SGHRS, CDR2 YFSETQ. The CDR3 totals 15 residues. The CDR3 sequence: CASSPLTGNTGELFF. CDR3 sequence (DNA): TGCGCCAGCAGCCCCTTGACGGGGAACACCGGGGAGCTGTTTTTT.

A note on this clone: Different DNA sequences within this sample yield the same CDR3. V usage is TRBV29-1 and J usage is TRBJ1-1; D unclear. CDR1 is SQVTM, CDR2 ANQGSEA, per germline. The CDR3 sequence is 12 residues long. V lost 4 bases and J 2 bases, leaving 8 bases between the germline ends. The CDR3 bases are TGCAGCGTTGGTCGGGTTAACACTGAAGCTTTCTTT. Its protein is CSVGRVNTEAFF. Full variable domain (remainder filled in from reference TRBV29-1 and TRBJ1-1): SAVISQKPSRDICQRGTSLTIQCQVDSQVTMMFWYRQQPGQSLTLIATANQGSEATYESGFVIDKFPISRPNLTFSTLTVSNMSPEDSSIYLCSVGRVNTEAFFGQGTRLTVV.

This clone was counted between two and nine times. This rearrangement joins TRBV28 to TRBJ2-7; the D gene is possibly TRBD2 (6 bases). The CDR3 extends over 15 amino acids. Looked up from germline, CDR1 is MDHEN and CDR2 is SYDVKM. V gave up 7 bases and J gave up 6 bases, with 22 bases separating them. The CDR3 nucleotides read TGTGCCAGCACTTTTGGAGGGACGGTGGTCTTCGAGCAGTACTTC. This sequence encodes CASTFGGTVVFEQYF.

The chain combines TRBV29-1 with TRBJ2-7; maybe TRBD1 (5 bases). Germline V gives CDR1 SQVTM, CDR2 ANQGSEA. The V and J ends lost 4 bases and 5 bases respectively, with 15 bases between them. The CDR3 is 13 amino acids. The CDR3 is CSVGNLQANEQYF. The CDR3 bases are TGCAGCGTTGGAAACCTACAGGCCAACGAGCAGTACTTC.

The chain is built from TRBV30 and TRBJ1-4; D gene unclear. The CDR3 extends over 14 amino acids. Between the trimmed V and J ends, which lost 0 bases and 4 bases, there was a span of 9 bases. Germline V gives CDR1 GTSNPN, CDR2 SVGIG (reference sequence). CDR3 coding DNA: TGTGCCTGGAGTGTAATCCTGAGTAATGAAAAACTGTTTTTT. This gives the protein CAWSVILSNEKLFF.

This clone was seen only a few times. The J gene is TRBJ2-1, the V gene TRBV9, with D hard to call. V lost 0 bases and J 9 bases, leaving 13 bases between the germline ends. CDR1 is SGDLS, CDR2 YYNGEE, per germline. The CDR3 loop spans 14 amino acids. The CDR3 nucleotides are TGTGCCAGCAGCGTAGCTGCATCAGCAGGTGAGCAGTTCTTC. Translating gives CASSVAASAGEQFF.

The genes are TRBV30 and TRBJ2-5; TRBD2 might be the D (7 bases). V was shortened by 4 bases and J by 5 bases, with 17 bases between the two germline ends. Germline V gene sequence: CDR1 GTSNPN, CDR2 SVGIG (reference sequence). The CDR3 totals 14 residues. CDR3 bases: TGTGCCTGGACCCGAGGGGGGGGCAGGGAGACCCAGTACTTC. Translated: CAWTRGGGRETQYF.

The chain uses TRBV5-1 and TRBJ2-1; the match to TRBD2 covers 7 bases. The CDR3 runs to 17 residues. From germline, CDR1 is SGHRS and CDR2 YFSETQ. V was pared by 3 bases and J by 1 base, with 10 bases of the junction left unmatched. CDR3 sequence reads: CASSWNVLAGSYNEQFF. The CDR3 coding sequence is TGCGCCAGCAGCTGGAATGTGTTAGCGGGTTCCTACAATGAGCAGTTCTTC.